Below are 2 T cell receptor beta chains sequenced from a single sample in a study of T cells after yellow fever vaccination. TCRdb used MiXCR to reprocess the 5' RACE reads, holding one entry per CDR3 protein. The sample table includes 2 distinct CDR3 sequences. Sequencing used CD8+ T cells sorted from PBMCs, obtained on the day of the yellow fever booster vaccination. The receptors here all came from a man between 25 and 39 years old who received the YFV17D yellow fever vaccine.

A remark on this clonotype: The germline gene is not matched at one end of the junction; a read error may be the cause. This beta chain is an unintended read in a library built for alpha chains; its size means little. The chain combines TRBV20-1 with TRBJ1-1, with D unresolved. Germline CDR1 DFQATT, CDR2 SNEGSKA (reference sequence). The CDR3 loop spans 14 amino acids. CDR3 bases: TGCACAGCAAGCGACTCCTCAGGAACCTACAAATACATCTTT. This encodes CTASDSSGTYKYIF.

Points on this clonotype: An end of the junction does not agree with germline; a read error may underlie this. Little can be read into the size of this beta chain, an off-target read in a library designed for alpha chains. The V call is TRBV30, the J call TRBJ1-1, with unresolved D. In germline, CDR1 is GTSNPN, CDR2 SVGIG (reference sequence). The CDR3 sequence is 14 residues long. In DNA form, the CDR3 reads TGTGCCTGGAGGTGTCCCTCAGGAACCTACAAATACATCTTT. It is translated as CAWRCPSGTYKYIF.